This entry lists 30 T cell receptor beta chains sequenced from one sample in a study of T-cell reconstitution after alpha-beta-depleted transplantation in children. The TCRbeta library was prepared with unique molecular identifiers. One entry per CDR3 protein results from TCRdb running MiXCR on the PCR reads. The sample comprises 170,000 or so distinct CDR3 sequences, around 6.8% of which are singletons, and around 3% rests with the top ten. The material was PBMCs from the stem cell graft donor, obtained from the stem cell graft. Receptors originate from a human donor who donated a stem cell graft to a child with Wiskott-Aldrich syndrome.

There are many counts of this clonotype. The rearrangement uses TRBV10-3 and TRBJ2-6; 8 positions agree with TRBD1. Trimming at V came to 0 bases and at J to 1 base, leaving 14 bases not matched to a gene. CDR3 length: 21 amino acids. Germline-derived CDR1 and CDR2 are ENHRY and SYGVKD. The CDR3: CAISESSPGQGMISGANVLTF. The CDR3 region has the DNA TGTGCCATCAGTGAGTCAAGCCCCGGACAGGGAATGATATCTGGGGCCAACGTCCTGACTTTC.

This clonotype showed up many times. The CDR3 DNA is TGCGCCAGCACCCTGGGAGCGGGGTTCGGGGAGCTGTTTTTT. It codes for CASTLGAGFGELFF. V and J are TRBV5-1 and TRBJ2-2; 7 bases fit TRBD2. V gave up 6 bases and J gave up 7 bases; unmatched junction bases: 9. Germline V gene sequence: CDR1 SGHRS, CDR2 YFSETQ. The CDR3 spans 14 residues.

This clonotype has a count of ten or more. The chain links TRBV7-9 to TRBJ2-1; a possible D gene is TRBD2 (5 bases). Germline V CDR1 and CDR2: SEHNR, FQNEAQ (reference sequence). The CDR3 runs to 14 residues. Trimming removed 1 base at V and 5 bases at J, with 9 bases between. CDR3 sequence reads: CASSLDPGNNEQFF. As DNA, the CDR3 is TGTGCCAGCAGCTTAGATCCGGGGAACAATGAGCAGTTCTTC.

This clonotype was observed many times. This chain links TRBV25-1 with TRBJ1-3; no firm D call. The CDR3 loop spans 12 amino acids. Germline V lookup: CDR1 MGHDK, CDR2 SYGVNS. V lost 9 bases to trimming and J lost 0 bases, with 6 bases between them. The CDR3: CARSRSGNTIYF. DNA of the CDR3: TGTGCCAGGAGCCGCTCTGGAAACACCATATATTTT.

At least ten counts were recorded for this clonotype. The rearrangement joins TRBV12-3 or TRBV12-4 to TRBJ2-6; D not certain. Trimming pared 5 bases from V and 1 base from J, leaving 9 bases between. This CDR3 is 15 amino acids long. The DNA for the CDR3 is TGTGCCAGCAGTCCTCTAGGGTCTGGGGCCAACGTCCTGACTTTC. Translating it yields CASSPLGSGANVLTF.

CDR3 protein: CSARDSRVGNQPQHF. CDR3 nucleotide sequence: TGCAGTGCTAGAGATAGCAGGGTGGGGAATCAGCCCCAGCATTTT. The chain recombines TRBV20-1 with TRBJ1-5; perhaps TRBD1 as D (5 bases). The CDR3 is made up of 15 amino acids. V was pared by 0 bases and J by 4 bases, with 13 bases between. CDR1 is DFQATT and CDR2 is SNEGSKA in the germline V gene (reference sequence).

There are many counts of this clonotype. The V gene is TRBV5-1, the J gene TRBJ2-7; 8 bases are a match to TRBD1. This CDR3 has 16 amino acids. Germline assignment: CDR1 SGHRS and CDR2 YFSETQ. V shed 0 bases, J shed 2 bases, and the junction held 7 bases outside the gene matches. The CDR3 DNA follows: TGCGCCAGCAGCTTGGGGTTAGGACAGGGAGCCTACGAGCAGTACTTC. It yields the protein CASSLGLGQGAYEQYF.

J is TRBJ2-3 and V is TRBV5-1, with D possibly TRBD2 on 6 matching bases. Trimming took 4 bases from V and 1 from J, leaving 13 bases between them. This CDR3 has 15 residues. Per the germline V gene, CDR1 is SGHRS and CDR2 is YFSETQ. In nucleotides, the CDR3 is TGCGCCAGCAGCCAGGACCCGGGGGGCACAGATACGCAGTATTTT. This sequence encodes CASSQDPGGTDTQYF. Supplemented by reference TRBV5-1 and TRBJ2-3, the full variable domain reads KAGVTQTPRYLIKTRGQQVTLSCSPISGHRSVSWYQQTPGQGLQFLFEYFSETQRNKGNFPGRFSGRQFSNSRSEMNVSTLELGDSALYLCASSQDPGGTDTQYFGPGTRLTVL.

V and J are TRBV7-9 and TRBJ1-5; perhaps TRBD1 as D (5 bases). This CDR3 has 15 residues. Trimming cost V 6 bases and J 3 bases, with 15 bases left between them. From germline, CDR1 is SEHNR and CDR2 FQNEAQ (reference sequence). The CDR3 reads CASRRAGGDNQPQHF. For the CDR3, the DNA is TGTGCCAGCAGACGGGCGGGGGGTGACAATCAGCCCCAGCATTTT.

This clonotype was detected many times. The rearrangement uses TRBV10-3 and TRBJ1-1, with D possibly TRBD1 on 5 matching bases. The CDR3 covers 13 residues. CDR1 and CDR2 from the germline V gene are ENHRY and SYGVKD. V lost 8 bases and J 8 bases, leaving 18 bases between the germline ends. This CDR3 reads CAIGSREIAEAFF. CDR3 bases: TGTGCCATCGGGTCCAGGGAAATAGCGGAAGCTTTCTTT.

This clonotype was counted at least ten times. The chain recombines TRBV28 with TRBJ1-2; D gene uncertain. The CDR3 contains 13 residues. Germline V gives CDR1 MDHEN, CDR2 SYDVKM. V was cut by 4 bases and J by 7 bases, with 13 bases left in between. The CDR3 protein is CASSSTVFGGYTF. The CDR3 DNA is TGTGCCAGCAGTTCCACGGTCTTTGGTGGCTACACCTTC.

In this sample, this clonotype turned up many times. This chain links TRBV20-1 with TRBJ2-7; D not resolved. The CDR3 has 13 amino acids. Germline V lookup: CDR1 DFQATT, CDR2 SNEGSKA (reference sequence). V was shortened by 0 bases and J by 3 bases, with 9 bases between the two germline ends. CDR3 sequence (DNA): TGCAGTGCTAGAGATCCGGCGATCTACGAGCAGTACTTC. This encodes CSARDPAIYEQYF.

This clonotype appeared many times. This sequence joins TRBV3-1 and TRBJ2-7, with TRBD1 as a possible D gene (6 bases). The V gene lost 3 bases and the J gene lost 1 base, with 10 bases spanning the gap. Germline-derived CDR1 and CDR2 are LGHDT and YNNKEL (reference sequence). CDR3 length equals 14 residues. The CDR3 reads CASSQLQGSYEQYF. The CDR3, as DNA: TGTGCCAGCAGCCAGCTACAGGGTTCCTACGAGCAGTACTTC.

This sequence joins TRBV5-1 and TRBJ2-5, with TRBD2 identical over 9 bases. This CDR3 is built from 16 residues. J gave up 7 bases and V 0 bases, and 10 bases lay outside the gene matches. From germline, CDR1 is SGHRS and CDR2 YFSETQ. CDR3 sequence (DNA): TGCGCCAGCAGCTTGGATCTAGCGGGAACATCAGGGACCCAGTACTTC. It encodes CASSLDLAGTSGTQYF.

Comments on this clonotype: A single base separates this from a much larger clone, so it may be a read error. The chain uses TRBV10-3 and TRBJ2-3; a possible D gene is TRBD1 (6 bases). Germline CDR1 reads ENHRY; CDR2 reads SYGVKD. The length of the CDR3 is 15 residues. The DNA of the CDR3 is TGTGTCATCAGTCCCCGACAGGACCGCACAGATACGCAGTATTTT. Protein product: CVISPRQDRTDTQYF.

The chain links TRBV27 to TRBJ1-2; D remains ambiguous. This CDR3 is 13 amino acids long. V lost 8 bases and J 4 bases, leaving 14 bases between the germline ends. Germline V gene sequence: CDR1 MNHEY, CDR2 SMNVEV (reference sequence). CDR3 residues: CASAGVAFYGYTF. DNA for the CDR3: TGTGCCAGCGCCGGGGTTGCTTTCTATGGCTACACCTTC.

This rearrangement joins TRBV29-1 to TRBJ2-2; D might be TRBD1 (6 bases). V gave up 7 bases and J gave up 3 bases, with 18 bases separating them. Germline V gene sequence: CDR1 SQVTM, CDR2 ANQGSEA. The CDR3 has 15 residues. The CDR3 spells CSASRMGHHTGELFF. The CDR3 nucleotides are TGCAGCGCCTCACGGATGGGACACCACACCGGGGAGCTGTTTTTT.

The rearrangement links TRBV12-3 or TRBV12-4 to TRBJ2-2; 13 nucleotides match TRBD2. J gave up 1 base and V 4 bases, and 3 bases lay outside the gene matches. There are 17 residues in the CDR3. This CDR3 is CASSWTSGSGNTGELFF. CDR3 sequence (DNA): TGTGCCAGCAGTTGGACTAGCGGGAGTGGGAACACCGGGGAGCTGTTTTTT.

This sequence joins TRBV11-3 and TRBJ2-1; 7 bases line up with TRBD2. The CDR3 spans 15 residues. V lost 4 bases, J lost 9 bases, and 12 bases stayed unmatched. In germline, CDR1 is SGHNT, CDR2 YENEEA. The CDR3 bases are TGTGCCAGCAGCTCCTATGGGGCGGGAGTCAGTGAGCAGTTCTTC. Its protein is CASSSYGAGVSEQFF. Looking up the rest from reference TRBV11-3 and TRBJ2-1 gives the full variable domain: EAGVVQSPRYKIIEKKQPVAFWCNPISGHNTLYWYLQNLGQGPELLIRYENEEAVDDSQLPKDRFSAERLKGVDSTLKIQPAELGDSAVYLCASSSYGAGVSEQFFGPGTRLTVL.

This chain joins TRBV7-9 and TRBJ2-2, with D uncertain. There are 12 residues in the CDR3. The germline V and J ends were trimmed by 1 base and 8 bases, with 5 bases remaining between them. CDR1 and CDR2 from the germline V gene are SEHNR and FQNEAQ (reference sequence). The CDR3 here is CASSLVRGELFF. As DNA, the CDR3 is TGTGCCAGCAGCTTAGTACGTGGGGAGCTGTTTTTT.

This clonotype was seen repeatedly, ten times or more. V gene TRBV29-1 combines with J gene TRBJ2-5; D remains unclear. Between the trimmed V and J ends, which lost 4 bases and 4 bases, there was a span of 16 bases. The CDR3 is made up of 14 amino acids. CDR1 and CDR2 from the germline V gene are SQVTM and ANQGSEA. CDR3: CSVAKSIRGETQYF. In DNA, the CDR3 is TGCAGCGTTGCAAAATCGATCCGTGGAGAGACCCAGTACTTC.

This clonotype came up many times. V is TRBV11-2 and J is TRBJ2-1, with TRBD2 as a possible D gene (5 bases). This CDR3 has 15 amino acids. V lost 4 bases and J lost 10, with 20 bases in between. CDR1 SGHAT and CDR2 FQNNGV come from the germline V gene. The CDR3 nucleotides are TGTGCCAGCAGCTCCCAACGGGAAACCGCCCGCGAGCAGTTCTTC. Protein sequence: CASSSQRETAREQFF.

This clonotype appeared many times. The chain has TRBV10-2 and TRBJ2-5; D ambiguous. Germline V gene data show CDR1 as WSHSY and CDR2 as SAAADI. CDR3 size: 13 residues. V gave up 4 bases and J gave up 4 bases, with 10 bases separating them. The CDR3 loop reads CASSAPPTETQYF. Here the CDR3 DNA reads TGCGCCAGCAGTGCCCCGCCCACAGAGACCCAGTACTTC.

This clonotype has ten or more counts. The chain employs TRBV5-1 and TRBJ2-1; the D is unclear. This CDR3 is built from 12 residues. Germline CDR1 and CDR2: SGHRS and YFSETQ. Deletions cut 5 bases from V and 3 bases from J, with 6 bases between. This CDR3 is CASSSVYNEQFF. The CDR3 DNA reads TGCGCCAGCAGTTCAGTCTACAATGAGCAGTTCTTC.

This clonotype was counted many times. The chain has TRBV6-6 and TRBJ2-7; weak D call: TRBD1 (6 bases). The CDR3 covers 13 residues. V dropped 5 bases and J dropped 5 bases, with 13 bases sitting between them. CDR1 and CDR2 from the germline V gene are MNHNY and SVGAGI (reference sequence). CDR3 DNA: TGTGCCAGCAGTCCCGTGGACAGCAACGAGCAGTACTTC. It encodes CASSPVDSNEQYF.

The chain employs TRBV2 and TRBJ1-5, with 7 bases lining up with TRBD1. V lost 5 bases and J lost 3; bases outside the gene matches: 7. CDR1 and CDR2 (germline): SNHLY, FYNNEI. This CDR3 spans 15 amino acids. As DNA, the CDR3 is TGTGCCAGCAGTCAAGGAGACAGGGACAATCAGCCCCAGCATTTT. Translated: CASSQGDRDNQPQHF. Full variable domain (rest looked up from reference TRBV2 and TRBJ1-5): EPEVTQTPSHQVTQMGQEVILRCVPISNHLYFYWYRQILGQKVEFLVSFYNNEISEKSEIFDDQFSVERPDGSNFTLKIRSTKLEDSAMYFCASSQGDRDNQPQHFGDGTRLSIL.

This clonotype has ten or more counts. The CDR3 protein is CASSLTGPRRGYTF. DNA of the CDR3: TGTGCCAGCAGTCTAACAGGGCCAAGGCGCGGCTACACCTTC. This chain uses TRBV6-1 with TRBJ1-2; tentative D call: TRBD1 (6 bases). This CDR3 is built from 14 residues. CDR1 is MNHNS, CDR2 SASEGT, per germline. V was pared by 5 bases and J by 8 bases, with 18 bases between.

V and J are TRBV18 and TRBJ2-7, with D possibly TRBD1 on 6 matching bases. Germline CDR1 and CDR2: KGHSH and LQKENI. V gave up 6 bases and J gave up 0 bases, with 12 bases separating them. The CDR3 is made up of 14 amino acids. As DNA, the CDR3 is TGTGCCAGCTCCGGATTGGACAGCTCCTACGAGCAGTACTTC. Protein: CASSGLDSSYEQYF.

This clonotype was counted ten times or more. The rearrangement uses TRBV29-1 and TRBJ2-1, with a possible D match to TRBD1 (6 bases). Germline CDR1 reads SQVTM; CDR2 reads ANQGSEA. The CDR3 covers 15 residues. V lost 7 bases and J lost 4, with 20 bases in between. CDR3 region: CSAPYPGTSYNEQFF. The CDR3 DNA reads TGCAGCGCCCCATACCCCGGGACAAGTTACAATGAGCAGTTCTTC.

This clonotype was seen many times. The chain has TRBV5-1 and TRBJ2-7; D possibly uses TRBD1 or TRBD2 (5 bases each). Per the germline V gene, CDR1 is SGHRS and CDR2 is YFSETQ. This CDR3 spans 17 amino acids. The germline V and J ends were trimmed by 1 base and 4 bases, with 21 bases remaining between them. The CDR3: CASSLSTRDADWYEQYF. The CDR3 nucleotides are TGCGCCAGCAGCTTGTCCACCCGGGACGCGGACTGGTACGAGCAGTACTTC.